This entry lists 22 T cell receptor beta chains sequenced from one sample in a study of cytomegalovirus exposure and HLA in healthy donors. The study ran its PCR with 60 Vbeta and 13 Jbeta primers. Profiling relied on immunoSEQ multiplex PCR, and the TCRdb table lists in-frame clones only, not all of them. The table has some 270,000 clones, over 70% seen once. The sample taken for sequencing was PBMCs. These receptor sequences come from a girl aged 2 to 9 in good health and CMV-seronegative.

CDR3 amino acids: CASSLASRDLEQYF. The CDR3 nucleotides are TGTGCCAGCAGCTTGGCTAGCCGGGATTTGGAGCAGTACTTC. The chain joins TRBV7-2 to TRBJ2-7, with D perhaps matching TRBD2 (5 bases). This CDR3 is built from 14 residues. V shed 3 bases and J shed 7 bases, with 16 bases lying between them. Germline lookup yields CDR1 SGHTA and CDR2 FQGNSA.

The V and J genes are TRBV10-3 and TRBJ2-1; D call uncertain. The CDR3 is 12 residues long. From germline, CDR1 is ENHRY and CDR2 SYGVKD. V gave up 6 bases and J gave up 7 bases, with 10 bases separating them. The CDR3 DNA is TGTGCCATCAGGAGTGAGGAGAATGAGCAGTTCTTC. Residues: CAIRSEENEQFF.

The J gene is TRBJ2-5, the V gene TRBV11-2; no reliable D call. From germline, CDR1 is SGHAT and CDR2 FQNNGV. The CDR3 has 13 residues. V lost 1 base, J lost 3 bases, and 6 bases lay in between. CDR3 region: CASSLGVKETQYF. In DNA form, the CDR3 reads TGTGCCAGCAGCTTAGGAGTAAAAGAGACCCAGTACTTC.

This clone was seen just once. This chain links TRBV28 with TRBJ1-1, with 7 positions matching TRBD1. This CDR3 is 14 amino acids long. The germline CDR1 and CDR2 sequences are MDHEN and SYDVKM. V trimming: 4 bases; J trimming: 5 bases; junction bases outside the gene matches: 7. Here the CDR3 DNA reads TGTGCCAGCAGTTGGAGGGACAGTCGGACTGAAGCTTTCTTT. Amino acid sequence: CASSWRDSRTEAFF.

The chain employs TRBV5-1 and TRBJ2-2; D gene uncertain. Germline lookup yields CDR1 SGHRS and CDR2 YFSETQ. This CDR3 region has 13 residues. V was trimmed by 4 bases and J by 5 bases, leaving 9 bases between them. The CDR3 reads CASSISHTGELFF. In DNA form, the CDR3 reads TGCGCCAGCAGCATTAGCCATACCGGGGAGCTGTTTTTT.

The chain recombines TRBV9 with TRBJ2-2; 13 bases align to TRBD2. The CDR3 is 18 residues long. V trimming: 4 bases; J trimming: 0 bases; junction bases outside the gene matches: 6. The germline gives CDR1 SGDLS, CDR2 YYNGEE. CDR3 sequence: CASSPRTSGGPNTGELFF. The CDR3 region has the DNA TGTGCCAGCAGCCCCCGGACTAGCGGGGGCCCGAACACCGGGGAGCTGTTTTTT.

This chain joins TRBV7-9 and TRBJ1-2; D may be TRBD1 (5 bases). Germline assignment: CDR1 SEHNR and CDR2 FQNEAQ (reference sequence). V shed 10 bases and J shed 6 bases, with 21 bases lying between them. CDR3 length: 14 amino acids. CDR3 DNA: TGTGCCATCCTATTACGGGGGTGGGTTCATGGCTACACCTTC. Its translation: CAILLRGWVHGYTF.

The genes are TRBV7-6 and TRBJ1-1, with D tentatively TRBD1 (5 bases). Germline V gives CDR1 SGHVS, CDR2 FNYEAQ. V was trimmed by 1 base and J by 1 base, leaving 13 bases between them. The CDR3 sequence is 16 residues long. The CDR3 coding sequence is TGTGCCAGCAGCTTAGATCTTGGACATCAGAACACTGAAGCTTTCTTT. It specifies CASSLDLGHQNTEAFF.

V is TRBV4-1 and J is TRBJ1-2, with a weak D call TRBD1 (6 bases). V dropped 0 bases and J dropped 0 bases, with 11 bases sitting between them. Germline-derived CDR1 and CDR2 are MGHRA and YSYEKL. The CDR3 sequence is 16 residues long. This CDR3 is CASSQEQTGANYGYTF. CDR3 DNA sequence: TGCGCCAGCAGCCAAGAGCAGACAGGAGCTAACTATGGCTACACCTTC.

The chain combines TRBV4-2 with TRBJ2-3; 9 bases agree with TRBD2. Germline V gene data show CDR1 as LGHNA and CDR2 as YNFKEQ. V shed 4 bases, J shed 2 bases, and the junction held 7 bases outside the gene matches. This CDR3 has 16 residues. CDR3 sequence: CASSPRSGGYTDTQYF. The CDR3 coding sequence is TGTGCCAGCAGCCCGAGGAGCGGGGGGTACACAGATACGCAGTATTTT.

The chain uses TRBV7-3 and TRBJ2-1; possible D gene TRBD2, 6 bases. Per the germline V gene, CDR1 is SGHTA and CDR2 is FQGTGA. V dropped 1 base and J dropped 8 bases, with 15 bases sitting between them. The CDR3 runs to 15 residues. The CDR3 DNA is TGTGCCAGCAGCTTAATGGAGGGGACGGAGGATGAGCAGTTCTTC. This translates into CASSLMEGTEDEQFF.

V and J are TRBV7-6 and TRBJ1-2; possibly TRBD1 for D (6 bases). V was pared by 5 bases and J by 4 bases, with 17 bases between. CDR3 length equals 15 residues. Germline loops: CDR1 SGHVS, CDR2 FNYEAQ. CDR3 protein: CASSPQGLGPYGYTF. CDR3 sequence (DNA): TGTGCCAGCAGCCCACAGGGCCTTGGCCCCTATGGCTACACCTTC. The entire variable domain, with the rest obtained from reference TRBV7-6 and TRBJ1-2, is as follows: GAGVSQSPRYKVTKRGQDVALRCDPISGHVSLYWYRQALGQGPEFLTYFNYEAQQDKSGLPNDRFSAERPEGSISTLTIQRTEQRDSAMYRCASSPQGLGPYGYTFGSGTRLTVV.

The genes are TRBV6-8 and TRBJ1-1; D is uncertain. The CDR3 loop spans 15 amino acids. Trimming took 6 bases from V and 1 from J, leaving 15 bases between them. Per the germline V gene, CDR1 is MNHGY and CDR2 is SAAAGT. CDR3 sequence (DNA): TGTGCCAGCAGGGACCCCGACGAGGGGAACACTGAAGCTTTCTTT. Translating it yields CASRDPDEGNTEAFF.

The chain combines TRBV4-1 with TRBJ2-4; 8 bases map to TRBD1. The CDR3 has 14 amino acids. Germline values: CDR1 MGHRA, CDR2 YSYEKL. V was clipped by 3 bases and J by 8 bases; unmatched bases: 6. CDR3 DNA: TGCGCCAGCAGCCAGTTGACAGGGGTTGACATTCAGTACTTC. This gives the protein CASSQLTGVDIQYF.

This chain links TRBV15 with TRBJ2-5, with D maybe TRBD2 (6 bases). Trimming cost V 3 bases and J 5 bases, with 13 bases left between them. Germline V CDR1 and CDR2: LNHNV, YYDKDF (reference sequence). There are 14 residues in the CDR3. In DNA form, the CDR3 reads TGTGCCACCAGCAGTTCCGCGGGAAAGGAGACCCAGTACTTC. Translating it yields CATSSSAGKETQYF.

The chain links TRBV4-1 to TRBJ2-2; weak D call: TRBD1 (6 bases). Germline loops: CDR1 MGHRA, CDR2 YSYEKL. The ends were cut back, 0 bases at V and 4 bases at J, with 9 bases in the middle. CDR3 length: 15 amino acids. The DNA of the CDR3 is TGCGCCAGCAGCCAAGAGGGACACCCCACCGGGGAGCTGTTTTTT. This sequence encodes CASSQEGHPTGELFF.

The chain combines TRBV28 with TRBJ2-1; TRBD2 is a possible D gene (5 bases). Germline lookup yields CDR1 MDHEN and CDR2 SYDVKM. V was shortened by 4 bases and J by 6 bases, with 13 bases between the two germline ends. The CDR3 is made up of 14 amino acids. This CDR3 is CASSSGGLLNEQFF. The CDR3 region has the DNA TGTGCCAGCAGTTCGGGCGGGTTGCTCAATGAGCAGTTCTTC. Based on the CDR3 plus reference TRBV28 and TRBJ2-1, the full variable domain is DVKVTQSSRYLVKRTGEKVFLECVQDMDHENMFWYRQDPGLGLRLIYFSYDVKMKEKGDIPEGYSVSREKKERFSLILESASTNQTSMYLCASSSGGLLNEQFFGPGTRLTVL.

The chain couples TRBV7-3 to TRBJ2-6, with 7 bases that match TRBD1. The V segment lost 0 bases and the J segment 0 bases; nucleotides outside the gene matches: 5. The CDR3 sequence is 18 residues long. Germline assignment: CDR1 SGHTA and CDR2 FQGTGA. Here the CDR3 reads CASSLTGTASSGANVLTF. For the CDR3, the DNA is TGTGCCAGCAGCTTAACCGGGACAGCGAGCTCTGGGGCCAACGTCCTGACTTTC.

The V gene is TRBV28, the J gene TRBJ2-2; 9 bases fit TRBD2. CDR3 length: 14 amino acids. The V and J ends lost 6 bases and 6 bases, in that order; junction bases with no gene match: 5. CDR1 and CDR2 from the germline V gene are MDHEN and SYDVKM. The CDR3 loop is CASRLAGDPGELFF. CDR3 DNA sequence: TGTGCCAGCAGGTTAGCGGGAGACCCCGGGGAGCTGTTTTTT.

DNA for the CDR3: TGTGCCAGCAGCTTGGTTGACAGGGTCAACGAAAAACTGTTTTTT. Translation: CASSLVDRVNEKLFF. The chain joins TRBV5-6 to TRBJ1-4, with 7 bases lining up with TRBD1. The CDR3 totals 15 residues. Germline values: CDR1 SGHDT, CDR2 YYEEEE. J lost 8 bases, V lost 0 bases, and 7 bases had no gene match.

This chain connects TRBV6-1 to TRBJ2-3, with D possibly being TRBD2 (7 bases). With 3 bases removed from V and 2 bases from J, the gap between germline ends came to 15 bases. Germline values: CDR1 MNHNS, CDR2 SASEGT. This CDR3 has 16 amino acids. CDR3 sequence: CASSDRGALNTDTQYF. In nucleotides, the CDR3 is TGTGCCAGCAGTGACCGGGGGGCGCTGAACACAGATACGCAGTATTTT.

The chain recombines TRBV4-2 with TRBJ2-4, with TRBD1 matching 9 bases. Germline V lookup: CDR1 LGHNA, CDR2 YNFKEQ. The ends lost 2 bases at V and 5 bases at J; junction bases unmatched: 7. The CDR3 covers 16 residues. Here the CDR3 reads CASSQQTRTGENIQYF. CDR3 coding DNA: TGTGCCAGCAGCCAACAAACTAGGACAGGGGAAAACATTCAGTACTTC.